The T cell receptor beta chain under discussion was sequenced for a study of cytomegalovirus exposure and HLA in healthy donors (dated by TCRdb to the late 2010s). General notes on the study: In an earlier analysis of around 540 of the donors, 276 Gb of sequence data and 90 million to 120 million unique TCR beta sequences from roughly 200 million T cells were reported. Roughly 300 gigabases of sequencing data and approximately 85 million unique TCR sequences were included in an early release covering roughly 600 HLA-typed donors. Among the approximately 430 genotyped donors, 75% to 90% belonged to the genetic ancestry cluster associated with self-reported Caucasian donors. The study was designed to test whether signatures of past pathogen exposure could be identified by cataloging public T cell receptors. The study used immunosequencing to profile the T cell repertoires of approximately 630 subjects and linked those repertoires to cytomegalovirus serostatus. In addition to the first cohort of around 670 subjects, a separate validation cohort of 120 different subjects was used. To predict cytomegalovirus infection status, the study combined high-throughput TCR immunosequencing, statistical association of individual TCRs with disease status, and machine learning. In a later analysis, previously published TCR beta repertoires from several hundred donors were re-analyzed and high-resolution HLA genotyping was added so that TCR occurrence patterns could be studied. The later analysis used no new phenotypic data to find candidate immune exposures, relying instead on TCR beta sequences and their occurrence across donors. In an earlier analysis of 500 to 650 of the donors, high-throughput TCR beta sequencing was used to judge whether each TCR beta V gene segment behaved as functional or pseudogenic. Donor age, sex, ethnicity and CMV serostatus were compiled alongside the repertoire data. Genome-wide SNP genotypes for about 65% of the roughly 670 donors were used in a later genetic analysis, which treated that subset as a discovery cohort. Every repertoire in the discovery cohort had been generated on one and the same sequencing platform. Both class I and class II loci were covered by HLA typing, at four-digit resolution. Typing coverage varied by locus: roughly 629-630 donors for A, B, C, DRB1 and DQB1; 500 to 550 for DQA1; 606 for DPA1; roughly 450 for DPB1. Because of strong linkage in the cohort, four to six DR-DQ haplotypes were treated as single units for association and clustering. Among approximately 370 genotyped donors of the cohort, an average of approximately 200,000 unique TCR beta nucleotide sequences was sequenced per donor, of which roughly 17% were non-productive. Results and caveats for the whole study, not just this receptor: Correlated functional status among segregating V segments might reflect linkage disequilibrium, but an unknown experimental factor could not be ruled out. Because counts were too low, some 16 rarely observed V segments, including chromosome 9 orphons, were excluded from the earlier analysis of about 500 of the donors. An association between a missense DCLRE1C variant and V-gene and J-gene trimming of TCR beta chains was found in a later genetic analysis and replicated in an independent cohort. The cohort was sequenced for TCR beta chains only, and without alpha or paired-chain data the features that could be detected were limited. The classifier was reported to diagnose cytomegalovirus status with high specificity and sensitivity in both the original and validation cohorts. A later analysis found that HLA-associated TCR beta chains were more clonally expanded and had lower generation probabilities than equally common non-associated chains. Some IMGT-functional V segments, including TRBV6-2 and TRBV6-3, could not be told apart with the 87-base-pair reads, so those segments were excluded. Most TCR sequences were seen in very few donors, while some public TCRs were found in many individuals. The study listed around 160 TCR beta chains as associated with cytomegalovirus. Strong co-occurrence of HLA alleles, especially DR and DQ, made assigning TCR associations to individual alleles difficult. Specific HLA alleles were associated with over 15,000 TCR beta sequences at a false discovery rate of 0.05 in a later analysis. For the cohort, immune exposure information was limited to CMV serostatus. A cluster of highly shared sequence variants was judged likely to be a technical artifact of the sequencing pipeline. According to a later analysis, most CMV-associated TCR beta chains appeared to be HLA-restricted, and the HLA associations seemed to be driven largely by CMV exposure. In vitro tests confirmed that a few of the cytomegalovirus-associated TCR beta chains recognize cytomegalovirus antigens. HLA typing was unavailable for some donors at each locus, so association tests used only the typed subset. According to a later analysis, TCR association rates differed among HLA loci, with DRB1 alleles showing the most associated TCRs and HLA-C alleles showing the fewest. An earlier analysis of some 590 of the donors showed that most TCR beta V segments appeared in productive rearrangements either about 87% or about 30% of the time, which broadly matched IMGT annotations. According to the authors, the approach could potentially be generalized to other disease states and immunological phenotypes. Presence/absence analyses assumed roughly uniform sequencing depth across donors, an assumption that may not hold. Several of the top co-occurrence clusters appeared to be linked to parvovirus B19, influenza, CMV and Epstein-Barr virus, according to a later analysis. A further reported finding was that TCR beta sequences accurately predicted the HLA-A and HLA-B alleles for most subjects in the first cohort. According to a later genetic analysis, donors in an Asian-associated ancestry cluster had fewer N-insertions in productive TCRs than the roughly 660-donor mean.

The library came from the immunoSEQ multiplex PCR assay. For the multiplex PCR, a mixture combining 60 forward primers for TCR Vbeta segments and 13 reverse primers for TCR Jbeta segments was used. Amplification of the CDR3 region of rearranged TCR beta genes was performed with a multiplex PCR assay on genomic DNA. Amplified TCR beta libraries were sequenced as 87-base-pair reads on the Illumina HiSeq System. Under the source paper's analysis protocol: A later analysis counted some 80 million unique TCR beta chains across the 700 or so repertoires, and some 11 million of these chains were shared by at least two donors. Raw reads were error-corrected and collapsed into unique sequences with a nearest-neighbor algorithm that merged closely related sequences to remove PCR and sequencing errors. Alignment of CDR3 sequences to IMGT reference sequences was used to assign V, D and J gene segments. For a sequence to be retained, at least a six-nucleotide match to both a V gene segment and a J gene segment was required. A rearrangement was called productive if the CDR3 had no stop codons and remained in frame with V and J, and every other rearrangement was called non-productive. CDR3 was defined according to IMGT convention as the region running from the second conserved V-encoded cysteine to the conserved J-encoded phenylalanine. The earlier analysis of about 500 of the donors excluded sequences that lacked an unambiguous match to a single V gene segment. An earlier analysis of around 600 of the donors classified V segments as functional when productive rearrangements were above 56.7% and as segregating when the standard deviation between donors was above 5%. To diagnose cytomegalovirus status from the catalog of TCR beta chain sequences, a statistical classification framework was built. In a later analysis, TCR nucleotide sequences were compared against IMGT/GENE-DB human TR gene sequences so that V and J genes could be assigned. A later analysis assigned CDR3 sequences and most-parsimonious VDJ recombination scenarios with the TCRdist pipeline. In a later analysis, each TCR beta chain was defined by its CDR3 amino acid sequence together with its V-gene family, and reads lacking a unique V-gene family were excluded. In a later analysis, some 600 highly shared, low-generation-probability nucleotide sequences were removed to address suspected cross-contamination and a sequencing artifact. A later analysis calculated a clonal expansion index for each public chain from normalized within-repertoire ranks of inferred template counts. In a later analysis, generation probabilities were computed with a VDJ recombination model fitted to out-of-frame rearrangements, and the resulting probabilities were checked against IGoR. Hypergeometric tests were used in a later analysis to score TCR-TCR, TCR-HLA and TCR-CMV co-occurrence, with a repertoire-size bias correction applied to the TCR pairs. In a later analysis, false discovery rates were estimated by permuting HLA or CMV assignments 20 times. In a later analysis, co-occurring TCRs were grouped with DBSCAN, and TCRdist sequence similarity was added when clustering was performed within HLA-allele-positive subsets. Repertoires with fewer than 30,000 or more than 120,000 public chains, plus five repertoires with anomalous nucleotide sharing, were excluded from co-occurrence clustering. TCRdb retrieved this table from immuneACCESS and kept in-frame rearrangements only. Not all clones are present; in checked studies, unresolved V genes account for under half, and no reason is known for the remainder. That table is the source of V, J and clone size, and D and trimming were worked out from the DNA. This sample lists about 140,000 clones; approximately 82% were detected once. More than 1.5% of the sample is in the top ten clones.

A remark on this clone: What antigen it recognizes has not been identified. No qualities accompany the bases; no much larger clone lies one base away.

The cohort comprised under 700 healthy bone marrow donors. Cohort members were all nominally healthy when sampled, although unrecorded immune exposures were likely present. The donor was CMV seronegative and was included in the group of about 400 seronegative cohort members. A peripheral blood sample was provided by each donor, and peripheral blood mononuclear cells were used for TCR beta sequencing. The Qiagen DNeasy Blood Extraction Kit was used to extract genomic DNA from the blood cell samples. For this chain, trimming is 1 base at the V end and 5 bases at the J end, and the number of junction bases without a gene match is 3. The CDR3 goes from the cysteine to the phenylalanine over 14 residues. Of the read, only the CDR3 DNA is kept; its 42 bases are in frame from base 1. The germline V gene specifies MDHEN as CDR1 and SYDVKM as CDR2.

This receptor chain uses TRBV28 and TRBJ2-5, with 8 central nucleotides matching TRBD1. This clonotype was obtained from a woman between 40 and 55 years old in good health and CMV-seronegative. The sequenced sample was PBMCs. The CDR3 has the sequence CASSLSYRGETQYF. The DNA sequence is as follows: TGTGCCAGCAGTTTATCCTACAGGGGGGAGACCCAGTACTTC. The entire variable domain, with the stretches around the CDR3 drawn from the reference TRBV28 and TRBJ2-5 proteins, is DVKVTQSSRYLVKRTGEKVFLECVQDMDHENMFWYRQDPGLGLRLIYFSYDVKMKEKGDIPEGYSVSREKKERFSLILESASTNQTSMYLCASSLSYRGETQYFGPGTRLLVL.